Shown below are 24 T cell receptor beta chains from a single sample sequenced in a study of T cell repertoires in cytomegalovirus infection. Using its own MiXCR run on the reads, TCRdb lists one record per CDR3 protein. The sample shows approximately 200,000 distinct CDR3 sequences, 22% of them seen only once. Sequencing input: CD8+ T cells from PBMCs. These receptors originate from a human donor in good health (CMV status not recorded). Some clones in this sample may be carry-over from other donors' samples.

The chain combines TRBV29-1 with TRBJ2-7; TRBD2 agrees at 8 bases. There are 13 residues in the CDR3. Trimming cost V 3 bases and J 2 bases; bases outside gene matches: 3. Per the germline V gene, CDR1 is SQVTM and CDR2 is ANQGSEA. The CDR3 DNA is TGCAGCGTTGAGACGGGGGGGCCCTACGAGCAGTACTTC. Amino acid sequence: CSVETGGPYEQYF.

The genes are TRBV12-3 or TRBV12-4 and TRBJ1-6; no clear D gene. V was trimmed by 0 bases and J by 6 bases, leaving 6 bases between them. The CDR3 has 14 residues. CDR3 nucleotide sequence: TGTGCCAGCAGTTTAGCCGACACTAATTCACCCCTCCACTTT. It encodes CASSLADTNSPLHF.

The rearrangement uses TRBV18 and TRBJ1-2; the match to TRBD1 covers 9 bases. The CDR3 has 15 residues. In germline, CDR1 is KGHSH, CDR2 LQKENI. Germline trimming cut 2 bases from V and 4 bases from J; bases unmatched to any gene: 5. In nucleotides, the CDR3 is TGTGCCAGCTCACCAACAGGGGGCACGTTCTATGGCTACACCTTC. Translating gives CASSPTGGTFYGYTF.

This clonotype has a count of ten or more. The chain links TRBV7-6 to TRBJ2-7; D gene unclear. The germline gives CDR1 SGHVS, CDR2 FNYEAQ. V lost 4 bases to trimming and J lost 2 bases, with 12 bases between them. The CDR3 is made up of 14 amino acids. The CDR3 DNA follows: TGTGCCAGCAGCTCCTCTCTCAGCCCCTACGAGCAGTACTTC. This sequence encodes CASSSSLSPYEQYF.

The chain has TRBV5-6 and TRBJ2-6; D perhaps matches TRBD1 (6 bases). CDR3 size: 16 residues. The germline V and J ends were trimmed by 4 bases and 3 bases, with 14 bases remaining between them. Germline V gives CDR1 SGHDT, CDR2 YYEEEE. This chain's CDR3 is CASSILRGFGANVLTF. CDR3 DNA: TGTGCCAGCAGCATACTCAGGGGTTTTGGGGCCAACGTCCTGACTTTC.

This clonotype was detected ten times or more. The chain has TRBV28 and TRBJ2-3, with D unresolved. The germline V gene encodes CDR1 MDHEN and CDR2 SYDVKM. The CDR3 length is 14 residues. V lost 3 bases, J lost 6 bases, and 13 bases lay in between. The CDR3 DNA reads TGTGCCAGCAGTTTTTCCGGACCTGGGGATACGCAGTATTTT. Protein: CASSFSGPGDTQYF.

This clonotype was found once. The chain recombines TRBV15 with TRBJ2-2; 12 bases line up with TRBD2. The CDR3 covers 15 residues. The ends lost 3 bases at V and 6 bases at J; junction bases unmatched: 2. Per germline, CDR1 LNHNV and CDR2 YYDKDF (reference sequence). The CDR3 DNA sequence: TGTGCCACCAGCAGCTCTAGCGGGGGGGCCGGGGAGCTGTTTTTT. As protein: CATSSSSGGAGELFF.

This clonotype has ten or more counts. The chain links TRBV6-6 to TRBJ1-5, with D uncertain. This CDR3 has 18 residues. Germline loops: CDR1 MNHNY, CDR2 SVGAGI (reference sequence). V gave up 5 bases and J gave up 1 base, with 21 bases separating them. Written as DNA, the CDR3 is TGTGCCAGCAGTCCCATGGGCCAGTGGGGTGAGAGCAATCAGCCCCAGCATTTT. This translates into CASSPMGQWGESNQPQHF.

The J gene is TRBJ2-1, the V gene TRBV28; D might be TRBD1 (6 bases). CDR3 length equals 14 residues. The ends were cut back, 6 bases at V and 10 bases at J, with 19 bases in the middle. In germline, CDR1 is MDHEN, CDR2 SYDVKM. CDR3 in DNA: TGTGCCAGCAGCTCAAGGGTCTTGAGGGGGGAGCAGTTCTTC. It encodes CASSSRVLRGEQFF.

The chain combines TRBV3-1 with TRBJ2-3; D unclear. Germline V gene sequence: CDR1 LGHDT, CDR2 YNNKEL (reference sequence). The CDR3 consists of 16 residues. The V end was cut by 0 bases, the J end by 2 bases, with 12 bases between. The CDR3 DNA reads as TGTGCCAGCAGCCAAGATCATCAGAGCTACACAGATACGCAGTATTTT. Protein sequence: CASSQDHQSYTDTQYF.

This clonotype was seen a few times. The chain uses TRBV20-1 and TRBJ1-1; no clear D gene. The germline CDR1 and CDR2 sequences are DFQATT and SNEGSKA (reference sequence). This CDR3 has 13 residues. V gave up 0 bases and J gave up 5 bases, with 10 bases separating them. CDR3 in amino acids: CSARDTQWTEAFF. The CDR3 DNA is TGCAGTGCTAGAGATACCCAATGGACTGAAGCTTTCTTT.

This clonotype has just a few counts. V usage is TRBV6-2 or TRBV6-3 and J usage is TRBJ2-5; D uncertain. Trimming shortened V by 2 bases and J by 5 bases, and 12 bases separated the two germline ends. CDR1 is MNHEY and CDR2 is SVGEGT in the germline V gene. This CDR3 comprises 14 residues. The CDR3 nucleotides read TGTGCCAGCAGTTACCCCGCTCAGAGGGAGACCCAGTACTTC. Translating gives CASSYPAQRETQYF.

This clonotype was counted between two and nine times. This sequence joins TRBV7-4 and TRBJ2-7; D uncertain. The CDR3 sequence is 13 residues long. CDR1 and CDR2 (germline): SGHVT, SQSDAQ. V was cut by 5 bases and J by 7 bases, with 15 bases left in between. The CDR3 region has the DNA TGTGCCAGCAGCCCTAGTGGGTCTGGTGAGCAGTACTTC. Translation gives CASSPSGSGEQYF.

This clonotype came up a few times. The chain is built from TRBV2 and TRBJ2-7; TRBD2 matches 10 bases. The CDR3 runs to 13 residues. The germline CDR1 and CDR2 sequences are SNHLY and FYNNEI. With V trimmed by 7 bases and J by 3 bases, 3 bases remained unmatched. The CDR3 region is CASTSGGDYEQYF. DNA for the CDR3: TGTGCCAGCACTAGCGGGGGTGACTACGAGCAGTACTTC.

V usage is TRBV28 and J usage is TRBJ1-5; no reliable D call. V lost 4 bases and J 1 base, leaving 5 bases between the germline ends. The CDR3 covers 13 residues. CDR1 is MDHEN, CDR2 SYDVKM, per germline. The CDR3 here is CASSSHSNQPQHF. DNA of the CDR3: TGTGCCAGCAGTTCTCACAGCAATCAGCCCCAGCATTTT.

The V gene is TRBV5-4, the J gene TRBJ2-5; the match to TRBD2 covers 7 bases. The CDR3 has 16 amino acids. The germline CDR1 and CDR2 sequences are SGHNT and YYREEE (reference sequence). Unmatched junction bases numbered 11, after V lost 4 bases and J lost 2 bases. CDR3 sequence: CASSTWSGGSQETQYF. The CDR3 bases are TGTGCCAGCAGCACATGGTCGGGGGGATCACAAGAGACCCAGTACTTC.

The J gene is TRBJ1-4, the V gene TRBV3-1, with D unclear. CDR3 length equals 15 residues. V was clipped by 0 bases and J by 5 bases, with 10 bases between them. Germline CDR1 is LGHDT and CDR2 is YNNKEL (reference sequence). The DNA for the CDR3 is TGTGCCAGCAGCCAAGATCTCCAGAACAATGAAAAACTGTTTTTT. Its translation is CASSQDLQNNEKLFF.

This clonotype was seen at least ten times. The V call is TRBV10-3, the J call TRBJ1-1, with 7 bases lining up with TRBD1. The ends lost 6 bases at V and 1 base at J; junction bases unmatched: 2. CDR3 size: 13 residues. Germline loops: CDR1 ENHRY, CDR2 SYGVKD. The chain's CDR3 is CAIRGQRNTEAFF. The CDR3 coding sequence is TGTGCCATCAGGGGACAGCGGAACACTGAAGCTTTCTTT.

J is TRBJ2-1 and V is TRBV15; TRBD2 might be the D (5 bases). Trimming shortened V by 5 bases and J by 3 bases, and 11 bases separated the two germline ends. Germline assignment: CDR1 LNHNV and CDR2 YYDKDF (reference sequence). This CDR3 has 14 amino acids. The DNA for the CDR3 is TGTGCCACCAGCTCTCGCGGGTACTACAATGAGCAGTTCTTC. It specifies CATSSRGYYNEQFF. The variable domain in full, with the rest retrieved from reference TRBV15 and TRBJ2-1, is DAMVIQNPRYQVTQFGKPVTLSCSQTLNHNVMYWYQQKSSQAPKLLFHYYDKDFNNEADTPDNFQSRRPNTSFCFLDIRSPGLGDTAMYLCATSSRGYYNEQFFGPGTRLTVL.

This sequence joins TRBV14 and TRBJ2-5, with no clear D. In germline, CDR1 is SGHDN, CDR2 FVKESK. V gave up 3 bases and J gave up 0 bases, with 8 bases separating them. The CDR3 is 14 residues long. CDR3 sequence reads: CASSHERYQETQYF. CDR3 DNA sequence: TGTGCCAGCAGCCATGAACGGTACCAAGAGACCCAGTACTTC.

This clonotype appeared a single time. The CDR3 loop reads CASSAHPGTYNEQFF. As DNA, the CDR3 is TGTGCCAGCAGTGCTCACCCCGGGACTTACAATGAGCAGTTCTTC. This chain links TRBV2 with TRBJ2-1, with D tentatively TRBD2 (6 bases). The CDR3 is 15 residues long. Trimming took off 4 bases at V and 4 bases at J, with 14 bases between the two ends. Germline V gene sequence: CDR1 SNHLY, CDR2 FYNNEI.

Comments on this clonotype: A much larger clone differs from this one at a single base, so this may be a read error. The CDR3 carries no conserved terminal phenylalanine or tryptophan, so it likely arises from a read error. The rearrangement links TRBV7-8 to TRBJ1-1, with D possibly TRBD1 on 5 matching bases. This CDR3 is 14 amino acids long. The V end was cut by 5 bases, the J end by 1 base, with 11 bases between. The germline CDR1 and CDR2 sequences are SGHVS and FQNEAQ. The CDR3 spells CASSTWTQNTEAFL. The CDR3 nucleotides are TGTGCCAGCAGCACGTGGACACAGAACACTGAAGCTTTCCTT.

This clonotype showed up many times. This chain uses TRBV28 with TRBJ2-7; perhaps TRBD2 as D (5 bases). CDR3 size: 13 residues. With 8 bases removed from V and 7 bases from J, the gap between germline ends came to 18 bases. Germline-derived CDR1 and CDR2 are MDHEN and SYDVKM. The CDR3, as DNA: TGTGCCAGCCTCAGGACGGGATCGTGGGAGCAGTACTTC. This encodes CASLRTGSWEQYF.

There are a few counts of this clonotype. The chain combines TRBV20-1 with TRBJ1-6; TRBD1 matches at 11 bases. The ends lost 4 bases at V and 9 bases at J; junction bases unmatched: 11. Per germline, CDR1 DFQATT and CDR2 SNEGSKA (reference sequence). The CDR3 totals 16 residues. In DNA form, the CDR3 reads TGCAGTGCTACCCCTACCGGACAGGGGGCCGGTTCACCCCTCCACTTT. Residues: CSATPTGQGAGSPLHF.